This passage covers 25 T cell receptor beta chains from one sample sequenced in a study of blood T cell repertoires in COVID-19. Profiling relied on immunoSEQ multiplex PCR, and the TCRdb table lists in-frame clones only, not all of them. The sample carries about 130,000 clones, 70% to 90% recorded once. Sequencing was done on a sample of peripheral blood. The receptors stem from an elderly woman with acute or convalescent COVID-19.

This chain uses TRBV6-5 with TRBJ1-6; maybe TRBD1 (5 bases). V was pared by 5 bases and J by 4 bases, with 12 bases between. Germline loops: CDR1 MNHEY, CDR2 SVGAGI. CDR3 size: 15 residues. The CDR3 region is CASSPGRVYNSPLHF. The CDR3 DNA is TGTGCCAGCAGTCCGGGCAGGGTATATAATTCACCCCTCCACTTT.

V and J are TRBV5-1 and TRBJ2-1; 8 bases match TRBD2. Trimming removed 4 bases from V and 8 bases from J; junction bases left unmatched: 14. Looked up from germline, CDR1 is SGHRS and CDR2 is YFSETQ. The CDR3 spans 16 residues. The CDR3 DNA reads TGCGCCAGCAGCCTCGGGGGTAGCGGGACTTTCGATGAGCAGTTCTTC. Translating it yields CASSLGGSGTFDEQFF.

The chain combines TRBV10-3 with TRBJ1-3; 7 bases are a match to TRBD1. The J segment lost 0 bases and the V segment lost 3 bases, leaving 5 bases of the junction unmatched. The CDR3 contains 16 residues. The germline gives CDR1 ENHRY, CDR2 SYGVKD. The CDR3, as DNA: TGTGCCATCAGTGAAGACAGGGCCCTCTCTGGAAACACCATATATTTT. Its translation is CAISEDRALSGNTIYF.

The chain recombines TRBV6-4 with TRBJ2-3, with a weak D call TRBD2 (5 bases). V was trimmed by 0 bases and J by 0 bases, leaving 10 bases between them. The CDR3 loop spans 16 amino acids. The V gene's germline CDR1 is MRHNA and CDR2 SNTAGT. The DNA for the CDR3 is TGTGCCAGCAGTGACTCGAACGGGGTCAGCACAGATACGCAGTATTTT. It specifies CASSDSNGVSTDTQYF.

This clone is a singleton in its sample. V and J are TRBV29-1 and TRBJ1-2; D remains unclear. CDR3 length: 13 residues. Trimming left V 4 bases short and J 0 bases short, with 9 bases between. Per germline, CDR1 SQVTM and CDR2 ANQGSEA. CDR3 region: CSVGGLPNYGYTF. The CDR3 DNA sequence: TGCAGCGTTGGCGGGCTTCCTAACTATGGCTACACCTTC.

V is TRBV2 and J is TRBJ2-3, with a tentative D call TRBD1 (5 bases). Germline CDR1 is SNHLY and CDR2 is FYNNEI. V lost 7 bases and J 1 base, leaving 15 bases between the germline ends. This CDR3 is 15 amino acids long. CDR3 sequence reads: CASKNRGGGTDTQYF. DNA for the CDR3: TGTGCCAGCAAGAATAGGGGTGGAGGCACAGATACGCAGTATTTT.

This rearrangement joins TRBV5-1 to TRBJ2-7, with D unclear. The V end lost 0 bases, the J end lost 3 bases, and 7 bases lay between the germline ends. There are 13 residues in the CDR3. Germline V CDR1 and CDR2: SGHRS, YFSETQ. The CDR3 nucleotides read TGCGCCAGCAGCTTGGTGTCGGGCTACGAGCAGTACTTC. It yields the protein CASSLVSGYEQYF.

The chain uses TRBV5-6 and TRBJ2-1, with TRBD2 identical over 14 bases. The CDR3 runs 15 residues. Per the germline V gene, CDR1 is SGHDT and CDR2 is YYEEEE. V lost 4 bases to trimming and J lost 9 bases; unmatched junction nucleotides: 6. CDR3 protein: CASSKTSGGVGEQFF. CDR3 DNA sequence: TGTGCCAGCAGCAAGACTAGCGGGGGGGTTGGTGAGCAGTTCTTC.

V gene TRBV6-5 combines with J gene TRBJ2-5, with TRBD2 matching over 8 bases. The CDR3 totals 15 residues. V gave up 7 bases and J gave up 1 base; unmatched junction bases: 8. The germline V gene encodes CDR1 MNHEY and CDR2 SVGAGI. The CDR3 protein is CASIAGGGRQETQYF. The CDR3 DNA sequence: TGTGCCAGCATCGCGGGGGGAGGCCGCCAAGAGACCCAGTACTTC.

The table lists this clone with a count of one. CDR3 sequence reads: CASSLVPVRSNTEAFF. The CDR3 DNA is TGCGCCAGCAGCTTGGTACCCGTACGGTCGAACACTGAAGCTTTCTTT. The rearrangement joins TRBV5-1 to TRBJ1-1; D gene ambiguous. Trimming cost V 0 bases and J 1 base, with 13 bases left between them. Germline V gives CDR1 SGHRS, CDR2 YFSETQ. This CDR3 comprises 16 residues.

This chain uses TRBV5-1 with TRBJ1-1; D might be TRBD1 (6 bases). This CDR3 region has 13 residues. V was cut by 4 bases and J by 4 bases, with 11 bases left in between. Germline CDR1 reads SGHRS; CDR2 reads YFSETQ. The DNA for the CDR3 is TGCGCCAGCAGCCAACAGGGTGTCACTGAAGCTTTCTTT. Translated, it gives CASSQQGVTEAFF.

This sequence joins TRBV2 and TRBJ2-7; 7 bases map to TRBD2. The CDR3 consists of 14 residues. The V and J ends lost 3 bases and 4 bases, in that order; junction bases with no gene match: 6. Looked up from germline, CDR1 is SNHLY and CDR2 is FYNNEI. The CDR3 DNA sequence: TGTGCCAGCAGTGACAGGGACGGGAGGTACGAGCAGTACTTC. Translated: CASSDRDGRYEQYF.

This clone was seen only once. The genes are TRBV6-4 and TRBJ1-4; D unclear. V was shortened by 2 bases and J by 8 bases, with 9 bases between the two germline ends. The V gene's germline CDR1 is MRHNA and CDR2 SNTAGT. The CDR3 runs 13 residues. The CDR3 sequence: CASSDQAGEKLFF. CDR3 nucleotides: TGTGCCAGCAGTGACCAGGCGGGCGAAAAACTGTTTTTT.

J is TRBJ1-5 and V is TRBV2; D might be TRBD1 (5 bases). Germline loops: CDR1 SNHLY, CDR2 FYNNEI. The V end lost 6 bases, the J end lost 6 bases, and 18 bases lay between the germline ends. This CDR3 has 15 amino acids. The CDR3 here is CASSPPGFSAQPQHF. The CDR3 DNA reads TGTGCCAGCAGCCCGCCAGGGTTTTCGGCTCAGCCCCAGCATTTT.

The CDR3 nucleotides read TGCGCCAGCAGCTTCCAGGGGGGTGGCTACACCTTC. Translated, it gives CASSFQGGGYTF. The chain uses TRBV5-1 and TRBJ1-2; 7 bases fit TRBD1. There are 12 residues in the CDR3. The trim removed 2 bases at V and 7 bases at J, leaving 2 bases unmatched. Per the germline V gene, CDR1 is SGHRS and CDR2 is YFSETQ. The full variable domain, in which reference TRBV5-1 and TRBJ1-2 provide the parts outside the CDR3, is KAGVTQTPRYLIKTRGQQVTLSCSPISGHRSVSWYQQTPGQGLQFLFEYFSETQRNKGNFPGRFSGRQFSNSRSEMNVSTLELGDSALYLCASSFQGGGYTFGSGTRLTVV.

The rearrangement uses TRBV2 and TRBJ2-7; weak D call: TRBD1 (6 bases). The CDR3 has 14 amino acids. In germline, CDR1 is SNHLY, CDR2 FYNNEI. Trimming stripped 3 bases from V and 3 bases from J, with 12 bases between. The CDR3 is CASSDRGPIYEQYF. CDR3 in DNA: TGTGCCAGCAGTGACAGGGGCCCGATCTACGAGCAGTACTTC.

This clone was observed once. The chain is built from TRBV2 and TRBJ2-5; TRBD1 might be the D (5 bases). CDR1 is SNHLY, CDR2 FYNNEI, per germline. The CDR3 extends over 13 amino acids. The V gene lost 8 bases and the J gene lost 2 bases, with 12 bases spanning the gap. The CDR3 DNA reads as TGTGCCAGCGGTCAGGGCATACAAGAGACCCAGTACTTC. Translating it yields CASGQGIQETQYF.

This chain uses TRBV24-1 with TRBJ2-2, with D perhaps matching TRBD1 (6 bases). This CDR3 has 15 amino acids. Trimming removed 12 bases at V and 4 bases at J, with 20 bases between. Germline CDR1 and CDR2: KGHDR and SFDVKD. The CDR3 protein is CAVQRQAMSTGELFF. The CDR3 DNA reads TGTGCCGTACAGAGACAGGCGATGAGCACCGGGGAGCTGTTTTTT.

This rearrangement joins TRBV7-9 to TRBJ2-7; D perhaps matches TRBD1 (6 bases). With 3 bases removed from V and 6 bases from J, the gap between germline ends came to 15 bases. The CDR3 loop spans 14 amino acids. CDR1 and CDR2 (germline): SEHNR, FQNEAQ (reference sequence). The CDR3 spells CASSFEGEVGEQYF. The DNA of the CDR3 is TGTGCCAGCAGCTTTGAGGGGGAAGTTGGCGAGCAGTACTTC.

The chain couples TRBV19 to TRBJ1-5; 8 bases are a match to TRBD1. V trimming: 9 bases; J trimming: 3 bases; junction bases outside the gene matches: 7. The V gene's germline CDR1 is LNHDA and CDR2 SQIVND (reference sequence). The length of the CDR3 is 14 residues. The CDR3 DNA sequence: TGTGCCAGCTCAGGGGGCGGGAACAATCAGCCCCAGCATTTT. This encodes CASSGGGNNQPQHF.

The chain employs TRBV7-3 and TRBJ2-2; TRBD1 agrees at 7 bases. The V and J ends lost 3 bases and 6 bases, in that order; junction bases with no gene match: 10. Germline CDR1 and CDR2: SGHTA and FQGTGA. CDR3 size: 16 residues. CDR3 coding DNA: TGTGCCAGCAGCTTTAGTGCGACAGGGCGTTCCGGGGAGCTGTTTTTT. It yields the protein CASSFSATGRSGELFF.

The chain couples TRBV20-1 to TRBJ1-1; D is unclear. The CDR3 is 14 amino acids. Deletions cut 3 bases from V and 1 base from J, with 12 bases between. From germline, CDR1 is DFQATT and CDR2 SNEGSKA (reference sequence). CDR3 in DNA: TGCAGTGCTAGTTCCCACCAGGAGAACACTGAAGCTTTCTTT. Encoded protein: CSASSHQENTEAFF.

The DNA of the CDR3 is TGTGCCACCAGCCGCTCCGGGGTGTTTCGAGCTTTCTTT. It codes for CATSRSGVFRAFF. The gene calls are TRBV15 and TRBJ1-1; D gene ambiguous. The CDR3 sequence is 13 residues long. V was pared by 5 bases and J by 10 bases, with 17 bases between. The germline V gene has CDR1 LNHNV and CDR2 YYDKDF (reference sequence).

This clone was seen just once. The chain has TRBV6-6 and TRBJ2-5; D remains ambiguous. The V and J ends lost 0 bases and 5 bases respectively, with 10 bases between them. The length of the CDR3 is 14 residues. Germline V CDR1 and CDR2: MNHNY, SVGAGI (reference sequence). In DNA, the CDR3 is TGTGCCAGCAGTTACTCGGGTAGCATTGAGACCCAGTACTTC. Its protein is CASSYSGSIETQYF.

The rearrangement joins TRBV3-1 (or the pseudogene TRBV3-2) to TRBJ2-5; 8 bases align to TRBD1. Germline V CDR1 and CDR2: LGHDT, YNNKEL (reference sequence). V dropped 5 bases and J dropped 5; count of bases not matched to a gene: 7. The CDR3 consists of 14 residues. This chain's CDR3 is CASSDRGGGETQYF. For the CDR3, the DNA is TGTGCCAGCAGCGACAGGGGTGGGGGGGAGACCCAGTACTTC.